These 18 T cell receptor beta chains were all obtained from the same sample, sequenced in a study of identical twins. TCRdb independently ran MiXCR on the 5' RACE reads; one entry per CDR3 protein. The sample has roughly 200,000 distinct CDR3 sequences, around 15% seen once. A further study also used this sample, focusing on T cells expressing NK-cell markers.

Specimen: CD8+ T cells sorted from blood. The receptors originated from a young woman in good health.

The rearrangement joins TRBV5-1 to TRBJ2-2, with a possible D match to TRBD1 (6 bases). Germline V gives CDR1 SGHRS, CDR2 YFSETQ. Between the trimmed V and J ends, which lost 2 bases and 4 bases, there was a span of 21 bases. The CDR3 totals 18 residues. The CDR3 is CASSFYTLGGRGTGELFF. The CDR3 DNA sequence: TGCGCCAGCAGCTTCTACACTCTAGGGGGACGTGGCACCGGGGAGCTGTTTTTT.

The rearrangement uses TRBV12-3 or TRBV12-4 and TRBJ2-3; tentatively, D is TRBD1 (5 bases). This CDR3 has 15 amino acids. V lost 2 bases, J lost 3 bases, and 12 bases lay in between. The DNA for the CDR3 is TGTGCCAGCAGTTTATTCCCCCAGGGAACAGATACGCAGTATTTT. Translation: CASSLFPQGTDTQYF.

This clonotype was seen a handful of times. The J gene is TRBJ2-7, the V gene TRBV21-1; the D call of TRBD1 is as the table states it, not checked on the DNA. TRBV21-1 corresponds to a pseudogene. This CDR3 has 14 amino acids. CDR3 nucleotides: TGTGCCAGCAGCAAAGCGGGGGGGTCGCACGAGCAGTACTTC. Translation gives CASSKAGGSHEQYF.

This sequence joins TRBV27 and TRBJ2-3; TRBD1 matches at 7 bases. The CDR3 sequence is 14 residues long. V was pared by 6 bases and J by 2 bases, with 5 bases of the junction left unmatched. Germline V lookup: CDR1 MNHEY, CDR2 SMNVEV (reference sequence). The CDR3 nucleotides read TGTGCCAGCAGATTGACAGGGTACACAGATACGCAGTATTTT. Protein: CASRLTGYTDTQYF.

This clonotype has a handful of counts. This chain uses TRBV6-1 with TRBJ1-1; D gene uncertain. The CDR3 is made up of 14 amino acids. Germline CDR1 is MNHNS and CDR2 is SASEGT. The V end lost 6 bases, the J end lost 5 bases, and 16 bases lay between the germline ends. The chain's CDR3 is CASSTTSGWTEAFF. Written as DNA, the CDR3 is TGTGCCAGCAGCACGACCTCGGGTTGGACTGAAGCTTTCTTT.

This clonotype was detected a few times. The chain links TRBV10-2 to TRBJ2-5; D perhaps matches TRBD1 (6 bases). Germline V gene data show CDR1 as WSHSY and CDR2 as SAAADI. The CDR3 contains 14 residues. V was trimmed by 10 bases and J by 4 bases, leaving 19 bases between them. The CDR3 loop is CATFGTHGRETQYF. CDR3 coding DNA: TGCGCCACCTTCGGGACACACGGTAGAGAGACCCAGTACTTC.

This clonotype has ten or more counts. The rearrangement joins TRBV7-8 to TRBJ2-7; perhaps TRBD1 as D (6 bases). CDR3 length equals 15 residues. Germline CDR1 reads SGHVS; CDR2 reads FQNEAQ. Trimming left V 5 bases short and J 0 bases short, with 14 bases between. CDR3 loop: CASSSGQGPSYEQYF. CDR3 nucleotides: TGTGCCAGCAGCAGTGGGCAGGGGCCCTCCTACGAGCAGTACTTC.

This clonotype was observed at least ten times. The chain combines TRBV12-3 or TRBV12-4 with TRBJ2-2; D is unclear. The V gene lost 1 base and the J gene lost 8 bases, with 8 bases spanning the gap. The CDR3 is 13 amino acids. This CDR3 is CASSLGPGGELFF. CDR3 nucleotide sequence: TGTGCCAGCAGTTTAGGGCCTGGTGGGGAGCTGTTTTTT.

This clonotype was observed a few times. The chain links TRBV5-6 to TRBJ1-5; the D is unclear. Trimming left V 1 base short and J 2 bases short, with 22 bases between. CDR3 length equals 19 residues. The germline CDR1 and CDR2 sequences are SGHDT and YYEEEE. The CDR3 sequence: CASSLHTVKLAGGNQPQHF. CDR3 sequence (DNA): TGTGCCAGCAGCTTGCACACCGTAAAGCTGGCTGGTGGCAATCAGCCCCAGCATTTT.

This clonotype was detected a few times. The V and J genes are TRBV9 and TRBJ2-1; a weak D match, TRBD2 (6 bases). This CDR3 region has 13 residues. V lost 4 bases and J lost 6, with 11 bases in between. The germline CDR1 and CDR2 sequences are SGDLS and YYNGEE. The CDR3 nucleotides read TGTGCCAGCAGCTCCCCGACTAGCAATGAGCAGTTCTTC. It translates to CASSSPTSNEQFF.

This chain joins TRBV15 and TRBJ1-1; D is unresolved. The CDR3 length is 15 residues. V dropped 0 bases and J dropped 0 bases, with 8 bases sitting between them. Germline-derived CDR1 and CDR2 are LNHNV and YYDKDF (reference sequence). The CDR3 DNA sequence: TGTGCCACCAGCAGAGATCTGGCCCTGAACACTGAAGCTTTCTTT. This gives the protein CATSRDLALNTEAFF.

This clonotype came up a few times. Here the CDR3 DNA reads TGTGCCAGCAGCCAAGAGTCCTCACCCCTCCACTTT. This gives the protein CASSQESSPLHF. This rearrangement joins TRBV4-2 to TRBJ1-6; D is unclear. Deletions cut 0 bases from V and 10 bases from J, with 4 bases between. CDR1 LGHNA and CDR2 YNFKEQ come from the germline V gene. The CDR3 has 12 residues.

This clonotype was seen a handful of times. The chain is built from TRBV6-1 and TRBJ1-4; D might be TRBD1 (5 bases). V lost 5 bases to trimming and J lost 0 bases, with 7 bases between them. Looked up from germline, CDR1 is MNHNS and CDR2 is SASEGT. The CDR3 has 14 residues. CDR3: CASSTGATNEKLFF. The CDR3 DNA sequence: TGTGCCAGCAGTACAGGCGCAACTAATGAAAAACTGTTTTTT.

The chain couples TRBV2 to TRBJ2-7, with 8 bases aligning to TRBD1. Trimming took 7 bases from V and 10 from J; bases not matched to a gene: 15. CDR1 is SNHLY and CDR2 is FYNNEI in the germline V gene. This CDR3 is 14 amino acids long. The CDR3 bases are TGTGCCAGCAACCAAGGACAGGGCAGGCCGGGTCAGTACTTC. Translation: CASNQGQGRPGQYF.

This clonotype was counted many times. This chain links TRBV7-2 with TRBJ2-5; no reliable D call. Germline-derived CDR1 and CDR2 are SGHTA and FQGNSA. V shed 0 bases and J shed 5 bases, with 25 bases lying between them. The CDR3 runs to 19 residues. This CDR3 reads CASSLALWRDAPKTETQYF. CDR3 DNA: TGTGCCAGCAGCTTAGCGCTCTGGCGAGACGCACCGAAGACGGAGACCCAGTACTTC.

As concerns this clonotype: A much larger clone lies a single base off, so this may be a read error. The chain employs TRBV25-1 and TRBJ1-1; D gene uncertain. This CDR3 comprises 12 residues. Germline values: CDR1 MGHDK, CDR2 SYGVNS. The V end was cut by 4 bases, the J end by 1 base, with 4 bases between. The CDR3 here is CASSGANTEAFF. CDR3 DNA sequence: TGTGCCAGCAGTGGGGCGAACACTGAAGCTTTCTTT. Together with reference TRBV25-1 and TRBJ1-1, the CDR3 gives the full variable domain: EADIYQTPRYLVIGTGKKITLECSQTMGHDKMYWYQQDPGMELHLIHYSYGVNSTEKGDLSSESTVSRIRTEHFPLTLESARPSHTSQYLCASSGANTEAFFGQGTRLTVV.

The J gene is TRBJ1-2, the V gene TRBV19, with 7 bases aligning to TRBD1. Germline CDR1 and CDR2: LNHDA and SQIVND (reference sequence). Losses at the gene ends were 7 bases for V and 4 bases for J; bases not matched to a gene: 6. This CDR3 is built from 13 residues. CDR3 sequence: CASTGTAVYGYTF. The CDR3 coding sequence is TGTGCCAGTACCGGGACAGCCGTCTATGGCTACACCTTC.

DNA for the CDR3: TGTGCCAGCAGCTTAATGGGCGGCGGGAGGGCCCTCACAGATACGCAGTATTTT. This gives the protein CASSLMGGGRALTDTQYF. The rearrangement links TRBV11-2 to TRBJ2-3; 9 positions agree with TRBD2. Germline V gives CDR1 SGHAT, CDR2 FQNNGV. With V trimmed by 2 bases and J by 2 bases, 11 bases remained unmatched. This CDR3 contains 18 residues.